The text below deals with one T cell receptor (beta chain). A junction end diverges from the germline sequence, so it may reflect a read error. Using a constant-region primer together with ProtoScript II reverse transcriptase, TCR beta cDNA was made from about 500 ng of total RNA. Investigators got TCR beta libraries out of three nested multiplex PCR rounds, done with slightly modified ARM-PCR. With TRBV1-TRBV30 forward primers and a C-beta reverse primer, the first two PCR rounds were run for about 10 cycles each. Each CDR3 protein is one row after TCRdb ran MiXCR on the multiplex PCR reads. The data contain about 350,000 distinct CDR3 sequences, less than 75% of them singletons. CDR3 size: 13 residues. Alongside blood RNA obtained from unsorted whole blood, germline DNA was also extracted. This sample was taken from a study of tumor-infiltrating lymphocytes in primary liver carcinoma. Overall study context: Patients of both sexes were 30 to 69 years old. Sequenced samples came back with roughly 3.65 to 7.5 million productive TCRbeta reads, and the counts looked alike across tissue types.

Sequencing input: peripheral blood. The chain has TRBV12-3 or TRBV12-4 and TRBJ2-1; maybe TRBD1 (6 bases). The clonotype comes from a man aged 40-50 years with primary liver carcinoma and hepatitis B virus infection. In DNA form, the CDR3 reads TGTGCCAGCTTCTCAGGGGAGTACAATGAGCACTTCTTC. It codes for CASFSGEYNEHFF.